This note documents a single T cell receptor (beta chain) sequence. Antigen specificity is unknown. This sample was included in a study of cytomegalovirus exposure and HLA in healthy donors. Study-level information: There were more than 350 genotyped donors. Of these, roughly 80% fell in the genetic ancestry cluster associated with self-reported Caucasian donors. General study findings and limits: Cytomegalovirus-associated TCR beta chains were listed, numbering some 170.

Primers included in the PCR were 60 Vbeta and 13 Jbeta primers. Generated by immunoSEQ multiplex PCR, the TCRdb table keeps only in-frame clones and is missing some. The sample holds over 95,000 clones, 70% to 80% seen once. CDR1 is GTSNPN and CDR2 is SVGIG in the germline V gene (reference sequence). This CDR3 is built from 15 residues. With 3 bases removed from V and 0 bases from J, the gap between germline ends came to 15 bases. The rearrangement joins TRBV30 to TRBJ2-7; a possible D gene is TRBD1 (6 bases). Sequencing was performed on PBMCs. This clonotype originated in a human donor in good health. CDR3 sequence (DNA): TGTGCCTGGAGCAAGGGGGTCCCATACTCCTACGAGCAGTACTTC. Translated: CAWSKGVPYSYEQYF.